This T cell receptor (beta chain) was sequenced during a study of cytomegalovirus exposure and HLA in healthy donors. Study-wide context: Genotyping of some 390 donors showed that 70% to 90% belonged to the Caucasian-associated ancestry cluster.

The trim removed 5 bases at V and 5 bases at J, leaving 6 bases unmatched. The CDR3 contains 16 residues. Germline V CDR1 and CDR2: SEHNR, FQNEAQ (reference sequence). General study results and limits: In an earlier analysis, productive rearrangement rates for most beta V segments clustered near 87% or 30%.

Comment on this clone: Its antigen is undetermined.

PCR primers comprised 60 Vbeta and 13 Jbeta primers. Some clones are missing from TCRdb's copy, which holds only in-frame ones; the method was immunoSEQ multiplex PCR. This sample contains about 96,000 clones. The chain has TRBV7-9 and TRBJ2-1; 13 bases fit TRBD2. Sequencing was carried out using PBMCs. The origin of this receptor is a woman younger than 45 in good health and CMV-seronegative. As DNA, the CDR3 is TGTGCCAGCAGCCCTCGACTAGCGGGAGGAAACAATGAGCAGTTCTTC. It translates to CASSPRLAGGNNEQFF.